This entry lists 8 T cell receptor beta chains sequenced from one sample in a study of Ad26.COV2.S vaccination and SARS-CoV-2 variants. Method: immunoSEQ multiplex PCR; TCRdb's copy keeps in-frame clones and lacks some. The sample yields around 86,000 clones, approximately 82% seen once. This specimen was peripheral blood, taken after recovery from COVID-19. The receptors here all came from a human donor who had recovered from COVID-19.

The rearrangement joins TRBV24-1 to TRBJ2-7; 12 bases match TRBD2. Germline values: CDR1 KGHDR, CDR2 SFDVKD. Losses at the gene ends were 3 bases for V and 3 bases for J; bases not matched to a gene: 14. The CDR3 extends over 19 amino acids. The DNA for the CDR3 is TGTGCCACCAGTGATAAACCCGGGACGGGACTAGCGGGTCTCTACGAGCAGTACTTC. As protein: CATSDKPGTGLAGLYEQYF.

This sequence joins TRBV20-1 and TRBJ1-2, with D possibly matching TRBD1 (5 bases). This CDR3 spans 12 amino acids. Germline V gene data show CDR1 as DFQATT and CDR2 as SNEGSKA (reference sequence). V lost 3 bases and J lost 6, with 11 bases in between. The CDR3 is CSASQGYDGYTF. The DNA for the CDR3 is TGCAGTGCTAGTCAGGGATACGATGGCTACACCTTC.

The chain carries TRBV7-2 and TRBJ1-6; no firm D call. Germline loops: CDR1 SGHTA, CDR2 FQGNSA. Trimming removed 5 bases from V and 0 bases from J, with 14 bases in between. The length of the CDR3 is 17 residues. CDR3 nucleotides: TGTGCCAGCAGCCTCCAATCGAGAACCTCCTATAATTCACCCCTCCACTTT. It specifies CASSLQSRTSYNSPLHF.

V and J are TRBV27 and TRBJ2-1, with D possibly matching TRBD1 (7 bases). The germline V gene has CDR1 MNHEY and CDR2 SMNVEV (reference sequence). There are 12 residues in the CDR3. V dropped 3 bases and J dropped 12 bases, with 12 bases sitting between them. Here the CDR3 reads CASSFQGGGQFF. The CDR3 nucleotides read TGTGCCAGCAGTTTCCAGGGGGGCGGGCAGTTCTTC.

The chain links TRBV2 to TRBJ1-4; 9 nucleotides align to TRBD1. Losses at the gene ends were 7 bases for V and 4 bases for J; bases not matched to a gene: 7. Germline assignment: CDR1 SNHLY and CDR2 FYNNEI. This CDR3 contains 15 residues. The CDR3 DNA is TGTGCCAGCATTGCCGGGACAGGGAATAATGAAAAACTGTTTTTT. Translating gives CASIAGTGNNEKLFF.

J is TRBJ1-2 and V is TRBV19, with D perhaps matching TRBD1 (5 bases). There are 10 residues in the CDR3. Germline values: CDR1 LNHDA, CDR2 SQIVND (reference sequence). Trimming removed 10 bases from V and 5 bases from J, with 8 bases in between. In DNA form, the CDR3 reads TGTGCCACCCGGGGGTATGGCTACACCTTC. Its translation is CATRGYGYTF.

This rearrangement joins TRBV9 to TRBJ2-3, with TRBD2 matching 9 bases. The CDR3 runs to 19 residues. V lost 2 bases to trimming and J lost 1 base; unmatched junction nucleotides: 14. Germline V gene lookup returns CDR1 SGDLS and CDR2 YYNGEE. The CDR3 sequence is CASSVQLAGAPSGTDTQYF. In DNA form, the CDR3 reads TGTGCCAGCAGCGTTCAATTAGCGGGAGCCCCGAGTGGCACAGATACGCAGTATTTT.

There are a few counts of this clone. The chain employs TRBV7-8 and TRBJ2-7; 11 bases are a match to TRBD2. V shed 5 bases and J 3 bases; nucleotides not matched to a gene: 6. Looked up from germline, CDR1 is SGHVS and CDR2 is FQNEAQ. This CDR3 comprises 15 residues. As DNA, the CDR3 is TGTGCCAGCAGCCGGAGTAGCGGGAGGGGCTACGAGCAGTACTTC. Protein sequence: CASSRSSGRGYEQYF. Using reference TRBV7-8 and TRBJ2-7 for the parts outside the CDR3, the full variable domain is GAGVSQSPRYKVAKRGQDVALRCDPISGHVSLFWYQQALGQGPEFLTYFQNEAQLDKSGLPSDRFFAERPEGSVSTLKIQRTQQEDSAVYLCASSRSSGRGYEQYFGPGTRLTVT.